A single sample is the source of the 21 T cell receptor beta chains below, sequenced in a study of cytomegalovirus exposure and HLA in healthy donors. The PCR ran on 60 Vbeta and 13 Jbeta primers. Assay: immunoSEQ multiplex PCR; the TCRdb copy retains only in-frame clones and omits some. The table has over 130,000 clones, roughly 74% seen once. The sample comprised PBMCs. These receptors came from a middle-aged woman in good health and CMV-seropositive.

The chain combines TRBV29-1 with TRBJ2-7, with 11 positions matching TRBD2. This CDR3 contains 13 residues. Trimming took 7 bases from V and 3 from J; bases not matched to a gene: 5. The germline V gene encodes CDR1 SQVTM and CDR2 ANQGSEA. The CDR3 DNA is TGCAGCGCTGGTGGGACTAGCGGCTACGAGCAGTACTTC. Translating it yields CSAGGTSGYEQYF.

V gene TRBV7-8 combines with J gene TRBJ1-4, with TRBD1 matching 7 bases. Germline trimming cut 1 base from V and 7 bases from J; bases unmatched to any gene: 9. Germline assignment: CDR1 SGHVS and CDR2 FQNEAQ. The CDR3 runs to 16 residues. The CDR3 DNA follows: TGTGCCAGCAGCTTAGTTGGGCGAGGGGGCAGTGAAAAACTGTTTTTT. Its translation is CASSLVGRGGSEKLFF.

This chain links TRBV29-1 with TRBJ2-7; 13 nucleotides align to TRBD2. The CDR3 runs 14 residues. The trim removed 7 bases at V and 4 bases at J, leaving 7 bases unmatched. Germline-derived CDR1 and CDR2 are SQVTM and ANQGSEA. In DNA form, the CDR3 reads TGCAGCGCTCTAGGGACTAGCGGGACTTACGAGCAGTACTTC. Amino acids: CSALGTSGTYEQYF.

This rearrangement joins TRBV29-1 to TRBJ2-3; D gene unclear. The CDR3 totals 14 residues. V lost 7 bases and J 0 bases, leaving 14 bases between the germline ends. Germline CDR1 SQVTM, CDR2 ANQGSEA. CDR3 nucleotide sequence: TGCAGCGCGGGTAGCCTCCCGAGCACAGATACGCAGTATTTT. It encodes CSAGSLPSTDTQYF.

This chain connects TRBV16 to TRBJ1-5; 8 bases match TRBD1. The CDR3 covers 15 residues. In germline, CDR1 is KGHSY, CDR2 FQNENV. The V gene end was trimmed by 0 bases and the J gene end by 4 bases; junction bases not matched to a gene: 2. The CDR3 DNA sequence: TGTGCCAGCAGCCAATCAGGACAGGGAAATCAGCCCCAGCATTTT. Its translation is CASSQSGQGNQPQHF.

V and J are TRBV11-3 and TRBJ2-2; 8 positions match TRBD2. The V gene end was trimmed by 3 bases and the J gene end by 1 base; junction bases not matched to a gene: 4. This CDR3 is built from 16 residues. Germline V CDR1 and CDR2: SGHNT, YENEEA. CDR3 coding DNA: TGTGCCAGCAGCTTCCTCGGGAGGGTGAACACCGGGGAGCTGTTTTTT. Its protein is CASSFLGRVNTGELFF.

The chain is built from TRBV5-1 and TRBJ1-4; 8 bases agree with TRBD1. Germline V gene data show CDR1 as SGHRS and CDR2 as YFSETQ. The CDR3 runs 14 residues. The ends lost 4 bases at V and 4 bases at J; junction bases unmatched: 3. The CDR3 DNA follows: TGCGCCAGCAGCATCGACAGGGGTAATGAAAAACTGTTTTTT. As protein: CASSIDRGNEKLFF.

This CDR3 reads CASSPTETYEQYF. CDR3 nucleotide sequence: TGTGCCAGCTCACCCACAGAGACCTACGAGCAGTACTTC. V usage is TRBV18 and J usage is TRBJ2-7; D gene uncertain. Germline-derived CDR1 and CDR2 are KGHSH and LQKENI. V gave up 3 bases and J gave up 2 bases, with 8 bases separating them. The CDR3 extends over 13 amino acids.

The chain combines TRBV5-1 with TRBJ2-2; 8 nucleotides agree with TRBD1. The germline V gene has CDR1 SGHRS and CDR2 YFSETQ. There are 16 residues in the CDR3. The V segment lost 3 bases and the J segment 2 bases; nucleotides outside the gene matches: 6. This CDR3 reads CASSSDRGLNTGELFF. The CDR3 region has the DNA TGCGCCAGCAGCTCCGACAGGGGACTTAACACCGGGGAGCTGTTTTTT. The full variable domain, rest sourced from reference TRBV5-1 and TRBJ2-2, is KAGVTQTPRYLIKTRGQQVTLSCSPISGHRSVSWYQQTPGQGLQFLFEYFSETQRNKGNFPGRFSGRQFSNSRSEMNVSTLELGDSALYLCASSSDRGLNTGELFFGEGSRLTVL.

The rearrangement joins TRBV2 to TRBJ2-2; D is possibly TRBD2 (5 bases). This CDR3 spans 17 amino acids. With 4 bases removed from V and 3 bases from J, the gap between germline ends came to 18 bases. Germline CDR1 SNHLY, CDR2 FYNNEI. CDR3 sequence: CASSGGRGLGDTGELFF. CDR3 in DNA: TGTGCCAGCAGTGGTGGGAGAGGGTTAGGTGACACCGGGGAGCTGTTTTTT.

The J gene is TRBJ2-5, the V gene TRBV7-9; TRBD1 aligns across 7 bases. V shed 5 bases, J shed 2 bases, and the junction held 2 bases outside the gene matches. The length of the CDR3 is 13 residues. CDR1 and CDR2 from the germline V gene are SEHNR and FQNEAQ (reference sequence). The CDR3 DNA follows: TGTGCCAGCAGCCCGACAGGGCAAGAGACCCAGTACTTC. It encodes CASSPTGQETQYF.

The chain joins TRBV5-4 to TRBJ1-2; 11 bases fit TRBD1. Looked up from germline, CDR1 is SGHNT and CDR2 is YYREEE (reference sequence). This CDR3 region has 18 residues. After removal of 1 base from V and 7 bases from J, the junction contained 15 bases not matched to a gene. The CDR3 sequence: CASSLWTGGARGLFGYTF. The CDR3 DNA reads TGTGCCAGCAGCTTGTGGACAGGGGGCGCGAGGGGCCTCTTTGGCTACACCTTC.

V gene TRBV29-1 combines with J gene TRBJ1-5; 7 bases align to TRBD1. CDR1 is SQVTM and CDR2 is ANQGSEA in the germline V gene. The ends lost 7 bases at V and 2 bases at J; junction bases unmatched: 8. CDR3 length equals 14 residues. The CDR3 DNA reads as TGCAGCGCATTGACAGGGTTAGGCAATCAGCCCCAGCATTTT. As protein: CSALTGLGNQPQHF.

The chain couples TRBV6-5 to TRBJ1-2; TRBD1 matches at 11 bases. The ends lost 6 bases at V and 6 bases at J; junction bases unmatched: 6. The CDR3 extends over 14 amino acids. CDR1 is MNHEY, CDR2 SVGAGI, per germline. CDR3 in amino acids: CASSTDRGQHGYTF. CDR3 nucleotide sequence: TGTGCCAGCAGCACGGACAGGGGGCAACATGGCTACACCTTC.

This clone was counted once. The chain combines TRBV2 with TRBJ1-4, with 7 bases identical to TRBD1. Germline V gene data show CDR1 as SNHLY and CDR2 as FYNNEI. This CDR3 spans 14 amino acids. The J segment lost 4 bases and the V segment lost 4 bases, leaving 3 bases of the junction unmatched. The CDR3 loop is CASSVQGSNEKLFF. The CDR3, as DNA: TGTGCCAGCAGTGTACAGGGGAGTAATGAAAAACTGTTTTTT.

This clone was seen more than once but under ten times. The chain joins TRBV7-2 to TRBJ1-1, with 7 bases that match TRBD1. This CDR3 spans 15 amino acids. The V segment lost 6 bases and the J segment 0 bases; nucleotides outside the gene matches: 7. Germline lookup yields CDR1 SGHTA and CDR2 FQGNSA. CDR3 nucleotides: TGTGCCAGCAGTTTGGGACAGCTCATGAACACTGAAGCTTTCTTT. Encoded protein: CASSLGQLMNTEAFF.

This clone appeared a few times. CDR3 loop: CASSFYQQGSEQYF. DNA for the CDR3: TGTGCCAGCAGTTTCTATCAACAGGGATCCGAGCAGTACTTC. The rearrangement uses TRBV28 and TRBJ2-5, with D maybe TRBD1 (6 bases). The J call may be wrong; the DNA end is better matched by TRBJ2-7. Germline CDR1 reads MDHEN; CDR2 reads SYDVKM. The CDR3 covers 14 residues.

This chain uses TRBV2 with TRBJ2-7, with TRBD1 matching 7 bases. Germline CDR1 is SNHLY and CDR2 is FYNNEI. Trimming took 6 bases from V and 2 from J; bases not matched to a gene: 4. CDR3 size: 13 residues. The CDR3 sequence is CASRHGTAYEQYF. Here the CDR3 DNA reads TGTGCCAGCAGGCACGGGACAGCCTACGAGCAGTACTTC.

This rearrangement joins TRBV6-1 to TRBJ1-5; 10 bases agree with TRBD1. V lost 3 bases and J lost 6; bases outside the gene matches: 5. The CDR3 totals 15 residues. Germline V lookup: CDR1 MNHNS, CDR2 SASEGT. The CDR3 sequence: CASSETGGGGQPQHF. The CDR3 nucleotides are TGTGCCAGCAGTGAGACAGGGGGCGGGGGTCAGCCCCAGCATTTT.

The CDR3 spells CASSLYSGRVSETQYF. CDR3 in DNA: TGTGCCAGCAGCTTGTATAGCGGGAGGGTTTCGGAGACCCAGTACTTC. The chain has TRBV7-9 and TRBJ2-5; 11 bases agree with TRBD2. Trimming took 3 bases from V and 5 from J; bases not matched to a gene: 8. Germline lookup yields CDR1 SEHNR and CDR2 FQNEAQ (reference sequence). There are 16 residues in the CDR3.

The chain joins TRBV4-2 to TRBJ2-5; 7 positions agree with TRBD2. The CDR3 has 17 residues. Germline V gene lookup returns CDR1 LGHNA and CDR2 YNFKEQ. V was clipped by 2 bases and J by 2 bases; unmatched bases: 11. The CDR3 nucleotides read TGTGCCAGCAGCCAACGGCAGGGCGGGAGAGGGCAAGAGACCCAGTACTTC. As protein: CASSQRQGGRGQETQYF.